A single sample gave rise to the 7 T cell receptor beta chains below, sequenced in a study of T cell responses to AZD1222 COVID-19 vaccine. Some clones are missing from TCRdb's copy, which holds only in-frame ones; the method was immunoSEQ multiplex PCR. The table records more than 95,000 clones, approximately 90% of them present only once. Material: peripheral blood, obtained on day 0 of AZD1222 vaccination. The receptors shown here come from an adult in good health.

The rearrangement links TRBV15 to TRBJ1-1, with 9 bases fitting TRBD1. Germline assignment: CDR1 LNHNV and CDR2 YYDKDF (reference sequence). CDR3 length equals 17 residues. V lost 1 base, J lost 8 bases, and 14 bases stayed unmatched. CDR3 nucleotides: TGTGCCACCAGCAGAGTGCCTTCTTCCGGGACAGGGTGGGAAGCTTTCTTT. This sequence encodes CATSRVPSSGTGWEAFF.

The genes are TRBV6-5 and TRBJ1-2; 11 positions agree with TRBD1. Germline assignment: CDR1 MNHEY and CDR2 SVGAGI. The J segment lost 4 bases and the V segment lost 5 bases, leaving 6 bases of the junction unmatched. The CDR3 has 15 residues. In DNA form, the CDR3 reads TGTGCCAGCAGTCGGGACAGGGGGTTAGGCTATGGCTACACCTTC. This gives the protein CASSRDRGLGYGYTF.

CDR3 amino acids: CASSPPRTTPYEQYF. Here the CDR3 DNA reads TGTGCCAGCTCACCCCCGCGAACAACCCCCTACGAGCAGTACTTC. The rearrangement joins TRBV18 to TRBJ2-7; D gene uncertain. V was pared by 3 bases and J by 2 bases, with 14 bases between. This CDR3 is built from 15 residues. Germline V lookup: CDR1 KGHSH, CDR2 LQKENI.

This clone is a singleton in its sample. The chain combines TRBV6-5 with TRBJ1-1; D not certain. The germline gives CDR1 MNHEY, CDR2 SVGAGI. CDR3 length equals 13 residues. Trimming removed 6 bases at V and 2 bases at J, with 10 bases between. The CDR3 spells CASSSYVNTEAFF. CDR3 DNA: TGTGCCAGCAGCTCATATGTAAACACTGAAGCTTTCTTT.

The CDR3 nucleotides are TGTGCCTCGGGACAGCCTGGAAACACCATATATTTT. This translates into CASGQPGNTIYF. The rearrangement links TRBV10-3 to TRBJ1-3, with 7 bases fitting TRBD1. With V trimmed by 11 bases and J by 2 bases, 3 bases remained unmatched. Germline CDR1 ENHRY, CDR2 SYGVKD. The CDR3 runs to 12 residues.

Details on this clone: The same CDR3 is also encoded by other DNA sequences in this sample. The chain combines TRBV7-2 with TRBJ2-2; D remains ambiguous. Germline-derived CDR1 and CDR2 are SGHTA and FQGNSA. The CDR3 spans 13 residues. The germline V and J ends were trimmed by 3 bases and 8 bases, with 10 bases remaining between them. The CDR3 nucleotides read TGTGCCAGCAGCTTTTTTGGGCGTGGGGAGCTGTTTTTT. Protein sequence: CASSFFGRGELFF.

The chain has TRBV27 and TRBJ1-2; D is unresolved. V was pared by 3 bases and J by 7 bases, with 15 bases between. CDR3 size: 14 residues. CDR1 is MNHEY and CDR2 is SMNVEV in the germline V gene (reference sequence). The CDR3 sequence is CASSFSGNAGGYTF. DNA of the CDR3: TGTGCCAGCAGTTTTTCGGGGAATGCCGGTGGCTACACCTTC.